The clone carrying this T cell receptor beta chain was counted at least ten times. This specimen comes from a study of T cells after yellow fever vaccination. Template-switching 5'RACE yielded the TCR cDNA; a universal primer site and UMIs were added in the process. TCRdb used MiXCR to reprocess the 5' RACE reads, holding one entry per CDR3 protein. The repertoire holds 300,000 to 350,000 distinct CDR3 sequences, about 4.5% seen once, with roughly 19% in the top ten. From germline, CDR1 is ENHRY and CDR2 SYGVKD. The CDR3 has 11 residues. Trimming stripped 2 bases from V and 7 bases from J, with 2 bases between.

Sequences were derived from PBMCs, sampled 15 days after the yellow fever booster vaccination. The chain employs TRBV10-3 and TRBJ2-2; D remains unclear. This sequence originates from a man between 18 and 35 years old who received the YFV17D yellow fever vaccine. The CDR3 sequence is CAISEIGELFF. CDR3 coding DNA: TGTGCCATCAGTGAGATCGGGGAGCTGTTTTTT.